Below, 6 T cell receptor beta chains from the same sample are listed, as sequenced in a study of T cells expressing NK-cell markers. No DNA is given; TCRdb re-called the 5' RACE reads and lists each CDR3 protein once. Its table records hundreds of thousands of distinct CDR3 sequences. Sequencing was done on a sample of blood T cells: a sorted CD56 or NKG2C T cell subset, CD4+ or CD8+ T cells, or bulk PBMC T cells (not recorded which). These receptors all stem from a man aged 18 to 35 in good health.

V gene TRBV3-1 combines with J gene TRBJ1-3; with no DNA, the TCRdb D assignment of TRBD1 cannot be verified. Germline V gene sequence: CDR1 LGHDT, CDR2 YNNKEL (reference sequence). The CDR3 extends over 15 amino acids. The CDR3 reads CASSLSTGTGNTIYF.

The chain combines TRBV19 with TRBJ2-1; TCRdb selects TRBD1, and the lack of DNA leaves this call unchecked. Germline-derived CDR1 and CDR2 are LNHDA and SQIVND (reference sequence). The CDR3 contains 15 residues. CDR3 amino acids: CASRVGQGAYNEQFF.

This CDR3 is CASSLAMSGITYEQYF. J is TRBJ2-7 and V is TRBV5-1; TCRdb lists TRBD2, though no DNA is available to test this call. CDR3 size: 16 residues. The germline CDR1 and CDR2 sequences are SGHRS and YFSETQ.

Here the CDR3 reads CASSEWGERYEQYF. V gene TRBV25-1 combines with J gene TRBJ2-7; TCRdb gives TRBD1 as the D gene, but with no DNA this cannot be confirmed. The CDR3 covers 14 residues. Germline V gives CDR1 MGHDK, CDR2 SYGVNS.

The rearrangement uses TRBV29-1 and TRBJ2-7; there is no DNA to check the TCRdb D call of TRBD1. Germline values: CDR1 SQVTM, CDR2 ANQGSEA. The CDR3 contains 14 residues. CDR3 region: CSRPNRGPSYEQYF.

This chain joins TRBV18 and TRBJ2-3; the D call from TCRdb, TRBD1, cannot be confirmed without DNA. From germline, CDR1 is KGHSH and CDR2 LQKENI. The length of the CDR3 is 15 residues. The CDR3 sequence is CASSEQGILPDTQYF.